The clone carrying this T cell receptor beta chain was counted between two and nine times. Its antigen is not known. Trimming at V came to 3 bases and at J to 4 bases, leaving 3 bases not matched to a gene. CDR1 and CDR2 (germline): DFQATT, SNEGSKA (reference sequence). The length of the CDR3 is 13 residues. The CDR3 regions of TCR beta were amplified from RNA transcripts. TCR CDR3 regions were first amplified by RT-PCR with HTBI primers. TCRdb redid the calling of the multiplex PCR reads with MiXCR, one entry per CDR3 protein. The sample includes hundreds of thousands of distinct CDR3 sequences, 11% to 15% of them seen just once. The data belong to a study of T cells in Graves' hyperthyroidism and ophthalmopathy. Study-wide findings and caveats: Ophthalmopathy could be told apart from stable hyperthyroidism with a 13 V-J model.

This clonotype originated in a woman in her 40s with Graves' hyperthyroidism. This chain links TRBV20-1 with TRBJ1-5; TRBD1 matches at 7 bases. Sequenced material: blood. The CDR3 region is CSASRGTNQPQHF. CDR3 bases: TGCAGTGCTAGCAGGGGGACAAATCAGCCCCAGCATTTT.